This T cell receptor (beta chain) was observed in a study of blood T cell repertoires in COVID-19. Germline V gene lookup returns CDR1 SGHKS and CDR2 YYEKEE (reference sequence). The V segment lost 4 bases and the J segment 5 bases; nucleotides outside the gene matches: 8. This CDR3 region has 15 residues. Original data processing: Scientists estimated how many nucleated cells there were by amplifying reference gene primers. Sequenced by immunoSEQ multiplex PCR; TCRdb stores in-frame clones only, minus some. V, J and clone size reflect that table, while D and trimming were determined from the DNA. Found here are about 200,000 clones, 88% of them singletons; the top ten hold approximately 5.5%. The table lists this clone with a few counts.

Sequencing was done on a sample of peripheral blood. The chain joins TRBV5-5 to TRBJ2-1; the match to TRBD2 covers 8 bases. This clonotype originated in a man aged 35 to 55 with active or convalescent COVID-19. The CDR3 DNA reads as TGTGCCAGCAGCCCGGGACTAGGATTCGACAATGAGCAGTTCTTC. It codes for CASSPGLGFDNEQFF.